This paragraph covers one TCR beta chain sequence. The sample comes from a study of glioma-infiltrating T cells. TCR alpha and beta CDR3 regions were amplified from RNA using iRepertoire nested multiplex PCR. MiXCR, applied by TCRdb to the multiplex PCR reads, yields one record per CDR3 protein. This table holds about 140,000 distinct CDR3 sequences, roughly two fifths found once. The CDR3 is 16 amino acids. Germline loops: CDR1 SEHNR, CDR2 FQNEAQ (reference sequence). Unmatched junction bases numbered 14, after V lost 5 bases and J lost 8 bases. The rearrangement uses TRBV7-9 and TRBJ2-1, with 8 positions matching TRBD2. The specimen sequenced was glioma tissue, nonneoplastic brain tissue, or PBMCs (not recorded which). This receptor was taken from a human donor with low-grade glioma or glioblastoma, undergoing nonglioma brain surgery, or in good health (not recorded which). The CDR3 spells CASSPGGLGKDYEQFF. The CDR3 nucleotides read TGTGCCAGCAGCCCCGGGGGACTAGGGAAAGACTATGAGCAGTTCTTC.